The subject of this entry is one T cell receptor (beta chain). Its specificity is unknown. These data belong to a study of identical twins. Notes on the study in general: Excess sharing by twins proved weaker in beta out-of-frame sequences.

The CDR3 sequence is 15 residues long. The V segment lost 3 bases and the J segment 2 bases; nucleotides outside the gene matches: 6. CDR1 and CDR2 from the germline V gene are KGHDR and SFDVKD. From the 5' RACE reads, TCRdb called clonotypes with MiXCR, one entry per CDR3 protein. The sample holds 400,000 or so distinct CDR3 sequences, 7% to 9.5% seen once. The V gene is TRBV24-1, the J gene TRBJ2-7, with TRBD1 identical over 7 bases. Sequencing was performed on naive T cells sorted from blood. The sequence was collected from a woman aged 45-59 years in good health. In DNA form, the CDR3 reads TGTGCCACCAGTGATGGGGACAGTCGCCCCTACGAGCAGTACTTC. It encodes CATSDGDSRPYEQYF.